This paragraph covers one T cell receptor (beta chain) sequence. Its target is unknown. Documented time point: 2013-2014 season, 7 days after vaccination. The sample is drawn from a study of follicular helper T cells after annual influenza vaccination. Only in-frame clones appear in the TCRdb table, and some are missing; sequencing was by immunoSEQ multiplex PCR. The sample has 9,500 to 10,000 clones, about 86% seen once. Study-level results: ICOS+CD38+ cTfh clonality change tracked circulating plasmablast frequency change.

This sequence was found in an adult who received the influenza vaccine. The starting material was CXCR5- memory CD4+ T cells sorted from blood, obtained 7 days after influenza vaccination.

The CDR3 region is CASSQDRVYSPLHF. The CDR3 DNA follows: TGTGCCAGCAGCCAGGACAGGGTCTATTCACCCCTCCACTTT. The J gene is TRBJ1-6, the V gene TRBV5-4, with 8 bases fitting TRBD1. From germline, CDR1 is SGHNT and CDR2 YYREEE (reference sequence). J was trimmed by 8 bases and V by 4 bases; bases with no gene match: 5. The CDR3 totals 14 residues.